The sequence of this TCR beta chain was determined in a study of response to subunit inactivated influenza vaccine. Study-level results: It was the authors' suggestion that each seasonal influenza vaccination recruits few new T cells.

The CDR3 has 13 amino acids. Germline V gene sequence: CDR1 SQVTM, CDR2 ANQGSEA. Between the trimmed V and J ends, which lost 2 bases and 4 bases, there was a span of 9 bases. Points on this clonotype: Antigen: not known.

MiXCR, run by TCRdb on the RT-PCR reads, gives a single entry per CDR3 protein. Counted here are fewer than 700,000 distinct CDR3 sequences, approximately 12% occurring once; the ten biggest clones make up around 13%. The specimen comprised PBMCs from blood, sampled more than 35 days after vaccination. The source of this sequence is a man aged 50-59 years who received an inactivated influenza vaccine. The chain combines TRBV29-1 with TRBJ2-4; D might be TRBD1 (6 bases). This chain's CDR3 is CSVEWGQKNIQYF. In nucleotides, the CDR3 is TGCAGCGTTGAATGGGGGCAGAAAAACATTCAGTACTTC.